Below, 4 T cell receptor beta chains from the same sample are listed, as sequenced in a study of T cell responses to AZD1222 COVID-19 vaccine. The assay was immunoSEQ multiplex PCR, and TCRdb's table has in-frame clones only and misses some. The data contain over 90,000 clones, roughly 92% of them singletons. Sequenced here: peripheral blood, sampled 28 days after the second AZD1222 dose. These TCRs come from an adult who received the AZD1222 COVID-19 vaccine.

The chain is built from TRBV7-3 and TRBJ1-3; D is uncertain. The CDR3 consists of 13 residues. Trimming took off 4 bases at V and 4 bases at J, with 8 bases between the two ends. In germline, CDR1 is SGHTA, CDR2 FQGTGA. In nucleotides, the CDR3 is TGTGCCAGCAGCTCCGGTCGGGGAAACACCATATATTTT. Translation: CASSSGRGNTIYF.

The chain is built from TRBV6-2 or TRBV6-3 and TRBJ1-2; 8 bases are shared with TRBD1. The CDR3 sequence is 17 residues long. V shed 4 bases, J shed 0 bases, and the junction held 10 bases outside the gene matches. In germline, CDR1 is MNHEY, CDR2 SVGEGT. The DNA for the CDR3 is TGTGCCAGCAGTTTTCCGGACAGGGTCCTCCCTAACTATGGCTACACCTTC. This gives the protein CASSFPDRVLPNYGYTF.

This rearrangement joins TRBV30 to TRBJ1-2; 7 bases agree with TRBD1. J lost 4 bases, V lost 4 bases, and 9 bases had no gene match. The CDR3 is 14 amino acids. Germline CDR1 GTSNPN, CDR2 SVGIG (reference sequence). This chain's CDR3 is CAWTRQGRFYGYTF. DNA of the CDR3: TGTGCCTGGACCCGACAGGGTAGGTTCTATGGCTACACCTTC.

The chain is built from TRBV18 and TRBJ2-3, with TRBD2 matching over 9 bases. V trimming: 3 bases; J trimming: 1 base; junction bases outside the gene matches: 11. CDR3 length: 18 residues. The V gene's germline CDR1 is KGHSH and CDR2 LQKENI. This CDR3 is CASSPGGGRTSGTDTQYF. The CDR3 region has the DNA TGTGCCAGCTCACCTGGCGGAGGAAGGACTAGCGGCACAGATACGCAGTATTTT.